The 2 T cell receptor beta chains below all came from one sample that was sequenced in a study of T cell responses to AZD1222 COVID-19 vaccine. Sequenced by immunoSEQ multiplex PCR; TCRdb stores in-frame clones only, minus some. The sample has about 130,000 clones, 92% seen once. The sequences come from peripheral blood, collected on day 0 of AZD1222 vaccination. Every receptor here comes from an adult in good health.

The chain has TRBV29-1 and TRBJ1-5, with 7 nucleotides matching TRBD1. Losses at the gene ends were 8 bases for V and 5 bases for J; bases not matched to a gene: 9. This CDR3 spans 13 amino acids. Germline loops: CDR1 SQVTM, CDR2 ANQGSEA. Written as DNA, the CDR3 is TGCAGCACGCGGGACAGTCCATATCAGCCCCAGCATTTT. Translation: CSTRDSPYQPQHF.

This chain uses TRBV10-3 with TRBJ1-1; D is possibly TRBD1 (5 bases). The germline V and J ends were trimmed by 10 bases and 8 bases, with 23 bases remaining between them. Germline V lookup: CDR1 ENHRY, CDR2 SYGVKD. This CDR3 is built from 14 residues. CDR3 residues: CASGQGPTKQEAFF. CDR3 coding DNA: TGTGCCAGCGGTCAGGGACCAACGAAACAAGAAGCTTTCTTT.